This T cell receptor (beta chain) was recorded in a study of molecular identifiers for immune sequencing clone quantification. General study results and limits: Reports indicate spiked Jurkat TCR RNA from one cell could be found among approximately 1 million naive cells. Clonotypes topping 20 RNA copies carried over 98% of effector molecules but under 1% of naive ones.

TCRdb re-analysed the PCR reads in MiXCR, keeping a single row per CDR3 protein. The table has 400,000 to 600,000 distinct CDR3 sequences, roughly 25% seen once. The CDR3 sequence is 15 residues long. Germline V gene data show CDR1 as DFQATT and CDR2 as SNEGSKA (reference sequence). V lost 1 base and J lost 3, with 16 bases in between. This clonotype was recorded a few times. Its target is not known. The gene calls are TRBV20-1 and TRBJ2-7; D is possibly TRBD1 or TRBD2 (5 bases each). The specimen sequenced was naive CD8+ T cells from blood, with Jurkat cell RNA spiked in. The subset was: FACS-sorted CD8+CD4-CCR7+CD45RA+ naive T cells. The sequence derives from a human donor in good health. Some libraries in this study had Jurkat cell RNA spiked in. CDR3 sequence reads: CSARGLVGELYEQYF. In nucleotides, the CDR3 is TGCAGTGCTAGAGGCCTTGTGGGGGAGCTCTACGAGCAGTACTTC.